This section outlines one TCR beta chain sequence together with its context. The data are from a study of cytomegalovirus exposure and HLA in healthy donors. With 60 Vbeta and 13 Jbeta primers, the PCR was carried out. TCRdb's copy holds only in-frame clones and misses some; the assay was immunoSEQ multiplex PCR. The repertoire holds around 150,000 clones, with 60% to 80% as singletons. The V gene's germline CDR1 is MNHEY and CDR2 SMNVEV (reference sequence). The CDR3 runs 15 residues. V lost 5 bases, J lost 7 bases, and 20 bases lay in between. Sequenced sample: PBMCs. The clonotype comes from a man under 40 in good health and CMV-seronegative. The V call is TRBV27, the J call TRBJ1-2, with D possibly matching TRBD1 (6 bases). CDR3: CASSTLSGGGGGYTF. The DNA of the CDR3 is TGTGCCAGCAGTACCCTTTCGGGGGGGGGCGGTGGCTACACCTTC.